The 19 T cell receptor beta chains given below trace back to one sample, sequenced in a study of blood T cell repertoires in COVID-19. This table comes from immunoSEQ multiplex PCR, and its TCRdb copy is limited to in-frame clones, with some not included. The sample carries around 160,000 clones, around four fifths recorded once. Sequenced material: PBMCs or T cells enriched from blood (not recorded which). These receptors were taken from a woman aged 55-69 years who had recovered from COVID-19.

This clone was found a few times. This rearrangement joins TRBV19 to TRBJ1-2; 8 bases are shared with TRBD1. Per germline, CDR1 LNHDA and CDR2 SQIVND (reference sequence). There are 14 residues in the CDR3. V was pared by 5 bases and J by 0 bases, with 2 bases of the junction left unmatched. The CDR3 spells CASSPTGANYGYTF. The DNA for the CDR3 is TGTGCCAGTAGTCCGACAGGGGCTAACTATGGCTACACCTTC.

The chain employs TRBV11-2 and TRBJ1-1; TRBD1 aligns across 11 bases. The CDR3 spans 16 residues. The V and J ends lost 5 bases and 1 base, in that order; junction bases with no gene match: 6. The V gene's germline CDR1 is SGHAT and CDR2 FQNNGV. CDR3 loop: CASSPRTGGKNTEAFF. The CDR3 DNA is TGTGCCAGCAGCCCACGGACAGGGGGCAAGAACACTGAAGCTTTCTTT.

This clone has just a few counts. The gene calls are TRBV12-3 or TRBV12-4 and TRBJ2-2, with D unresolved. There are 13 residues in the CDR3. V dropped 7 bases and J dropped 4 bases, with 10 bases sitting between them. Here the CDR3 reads CASKIQSTGELFF. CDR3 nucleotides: TGTGCCAGCAAGATACAGTCCACCGGGGAGCTGTTTTTT.

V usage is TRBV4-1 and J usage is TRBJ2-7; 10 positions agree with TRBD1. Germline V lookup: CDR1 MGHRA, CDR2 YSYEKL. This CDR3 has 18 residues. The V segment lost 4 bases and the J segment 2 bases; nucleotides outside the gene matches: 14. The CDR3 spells CASSPYLGTGAPAYEQYF. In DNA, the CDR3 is TGCGCCAGCAGCCCATACTTAGGGACAGGGGCGCCCGCCTACGAGCAGTACTTC.

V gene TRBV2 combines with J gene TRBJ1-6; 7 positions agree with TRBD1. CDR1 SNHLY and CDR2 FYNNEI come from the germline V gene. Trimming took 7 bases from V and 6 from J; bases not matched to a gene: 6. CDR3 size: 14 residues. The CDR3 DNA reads TGTGCCAGCACCCGGGACAGACTTAATTCACCCCTCCACTTT. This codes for CASTRDRLNSPLHF.

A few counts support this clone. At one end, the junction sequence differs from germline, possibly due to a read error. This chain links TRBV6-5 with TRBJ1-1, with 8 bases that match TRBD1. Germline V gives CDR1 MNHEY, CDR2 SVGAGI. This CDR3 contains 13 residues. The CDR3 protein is CASRSITRDRRIF. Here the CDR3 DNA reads TGTGCCAGCAGATCGATCACCCGGGACAGGCGGATCTTT.

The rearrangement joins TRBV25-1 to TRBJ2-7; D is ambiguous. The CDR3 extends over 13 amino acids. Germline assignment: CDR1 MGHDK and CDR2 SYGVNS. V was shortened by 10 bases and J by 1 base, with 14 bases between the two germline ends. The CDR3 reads CATQDPYSYEQYF. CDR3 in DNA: TGTGCCACCCAGGATCCGTATTCCTACGAGCAGTACTTC.

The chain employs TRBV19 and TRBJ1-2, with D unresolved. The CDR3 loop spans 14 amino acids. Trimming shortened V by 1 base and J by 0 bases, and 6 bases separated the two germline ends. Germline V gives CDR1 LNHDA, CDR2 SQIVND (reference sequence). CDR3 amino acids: CASSIVTANYGYTF. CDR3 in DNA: TGTGCCAGTAGTATAGTAACAGCTAACTATGGCTACACCTTC.

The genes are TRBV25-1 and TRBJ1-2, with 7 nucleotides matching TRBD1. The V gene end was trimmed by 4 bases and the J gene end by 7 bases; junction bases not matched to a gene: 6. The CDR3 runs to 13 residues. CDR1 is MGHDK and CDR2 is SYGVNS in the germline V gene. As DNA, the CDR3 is TGTGCCAGCAGTGCGACAGGGAGAGGTGGCTACACCTTC. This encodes CASSATGRGGYTF.

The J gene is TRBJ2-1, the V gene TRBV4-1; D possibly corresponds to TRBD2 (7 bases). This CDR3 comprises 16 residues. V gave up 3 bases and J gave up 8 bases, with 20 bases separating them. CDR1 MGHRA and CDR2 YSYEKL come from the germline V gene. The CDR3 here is CASSHEGGVSVDEQFF. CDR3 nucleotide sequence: TGCGCCAGCAGCCATGAGGGGGGGGTGTCGGTGGATGAGCAGTTCTTC.

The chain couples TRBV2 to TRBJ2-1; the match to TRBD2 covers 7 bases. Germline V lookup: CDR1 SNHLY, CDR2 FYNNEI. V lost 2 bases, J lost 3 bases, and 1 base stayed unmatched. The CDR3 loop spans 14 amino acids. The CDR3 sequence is CASSELAVYNEQFF. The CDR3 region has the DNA TGTGCCAGCAGTGAACTAGCGGTCTACAATGAGCAGTTCTTC.

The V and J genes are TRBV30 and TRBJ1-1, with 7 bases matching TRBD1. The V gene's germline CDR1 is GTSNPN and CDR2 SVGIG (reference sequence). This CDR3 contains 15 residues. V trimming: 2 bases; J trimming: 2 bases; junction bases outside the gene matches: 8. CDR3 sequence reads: CAWSRWDRKNTEAFF. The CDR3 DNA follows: TGTGCCTGGAGTAGATGGGACAGAAAAAACACTGAAGCTTTCTTT.

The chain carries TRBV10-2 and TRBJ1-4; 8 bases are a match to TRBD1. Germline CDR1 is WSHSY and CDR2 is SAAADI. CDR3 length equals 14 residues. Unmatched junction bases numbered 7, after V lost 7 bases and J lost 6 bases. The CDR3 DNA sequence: TGCGCCAGCACTATGACAGGGGCAGATGAAAAACTGTTTTTT. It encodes CASTMTGADEKLFF.

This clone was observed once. The CDR3 loop is CASSVGNSYTEAFF. DNA for the CDR3: TGTGCCAGCAGCGTAGGTAACAGCTACACTGAAGCTTTCTTT. This sequence joins TRBV9 and TRBJ1-1; D gene ambiguous. V shed 0 bases and J shed 3 bases, with 9 bases lying between them. Germline CDR1 reads SGDLS; CDR2 reads YYNGEE. The CDR3 is made up of 14 amino acids.

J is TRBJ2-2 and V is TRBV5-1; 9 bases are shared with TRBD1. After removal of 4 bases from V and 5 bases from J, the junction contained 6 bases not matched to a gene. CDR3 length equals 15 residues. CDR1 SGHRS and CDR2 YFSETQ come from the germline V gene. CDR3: CASSATGGRTGELFF. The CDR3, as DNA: TGCGCCAGCAGCGCAACAGGGGGCAGGACCGGGGAGCTGTTTTTT.

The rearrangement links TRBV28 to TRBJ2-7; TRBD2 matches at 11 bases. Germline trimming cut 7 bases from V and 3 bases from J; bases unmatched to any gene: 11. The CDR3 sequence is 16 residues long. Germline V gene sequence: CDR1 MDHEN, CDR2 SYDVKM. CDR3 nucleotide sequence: TGTGCCAGCACCCCTCAGGGGACTAGCGGACTCTACGAGCAGTACTTC. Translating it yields CASTPQGTSGLYEQYF.

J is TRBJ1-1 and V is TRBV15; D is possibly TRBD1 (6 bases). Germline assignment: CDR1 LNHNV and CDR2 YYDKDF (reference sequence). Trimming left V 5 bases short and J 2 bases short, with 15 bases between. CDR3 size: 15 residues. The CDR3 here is CATSPLQGENTEAFF. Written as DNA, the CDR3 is TGTGCCACCAGCCCTCTACAGGGAGAAAACACTGAAGCTTTCTTT.

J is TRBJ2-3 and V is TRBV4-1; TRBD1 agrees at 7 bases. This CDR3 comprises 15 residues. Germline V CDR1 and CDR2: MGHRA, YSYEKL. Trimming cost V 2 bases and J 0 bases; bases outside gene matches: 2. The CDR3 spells CASSQWDSSTDTQYF. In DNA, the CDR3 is TGCGCCAGCAGCCAATGGGACAGCAGCACAGATACGCAGTATTTT.

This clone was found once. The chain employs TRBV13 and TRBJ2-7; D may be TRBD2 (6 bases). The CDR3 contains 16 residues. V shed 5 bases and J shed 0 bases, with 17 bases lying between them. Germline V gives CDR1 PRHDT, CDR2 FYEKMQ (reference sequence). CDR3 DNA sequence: TGTGCCAGCAGCCTTACGGGACTCGGAAACTCCTACGAGCAGTACTTC. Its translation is CASSLTGLGNSYEQYF.